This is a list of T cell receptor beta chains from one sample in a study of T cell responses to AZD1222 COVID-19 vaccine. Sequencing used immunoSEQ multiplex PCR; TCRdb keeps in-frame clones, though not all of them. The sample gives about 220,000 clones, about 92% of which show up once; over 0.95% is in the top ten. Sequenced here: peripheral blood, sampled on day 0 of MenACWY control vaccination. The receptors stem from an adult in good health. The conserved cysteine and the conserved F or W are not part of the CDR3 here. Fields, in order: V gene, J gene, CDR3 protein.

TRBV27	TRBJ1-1	ASRPGLSNTEAF
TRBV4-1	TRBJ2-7	ASSQGVGGSSYEQY
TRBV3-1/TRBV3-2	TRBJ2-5	ASSRGLQETQY
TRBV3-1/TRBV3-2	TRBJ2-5	ASSQGVAGLQETQY
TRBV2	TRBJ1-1	ASTILGETAF
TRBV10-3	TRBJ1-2	AISPRREGDHRGYT
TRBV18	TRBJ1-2	ASSPRGLDYGYT
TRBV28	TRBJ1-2	ASSPPDGTLGYGYT
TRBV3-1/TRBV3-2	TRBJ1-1	ASSQMGDAF
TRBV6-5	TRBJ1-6	ASSADPGSPLH
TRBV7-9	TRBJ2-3	ASSLDRLAGSDTQY
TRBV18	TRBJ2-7	ASSPGRGEQY
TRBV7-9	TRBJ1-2	ASSLGQGASNYGYT
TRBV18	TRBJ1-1	ASSRAGGTEAF
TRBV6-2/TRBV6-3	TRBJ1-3	ASSSFTYRGTGNTIY
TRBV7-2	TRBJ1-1	ASSPGGPGRNTEAF
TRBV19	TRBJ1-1	ASKSLMVLNTEAF
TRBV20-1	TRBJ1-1	SAKLFPEAF
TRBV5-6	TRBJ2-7	ASSLRQGISYEQY
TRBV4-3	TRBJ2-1	ASSQGVGNEQF
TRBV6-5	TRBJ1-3	ASSRGTGNTIY
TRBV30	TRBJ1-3	AWSLSGQSSGNTIY
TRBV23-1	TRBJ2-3	ASSPSWDRGPDTQY
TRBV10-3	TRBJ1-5	AIRGQGNQPQH
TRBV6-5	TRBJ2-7	ATLALGSYEQY
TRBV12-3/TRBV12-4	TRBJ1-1	ASSLVNTEAF
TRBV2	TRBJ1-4	ASSDRVLATNEKLF
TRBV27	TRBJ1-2	ASSLDRARYGYT
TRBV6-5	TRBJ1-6	ASSTDRAVNSPLH